Listed below are T cell receptor beta chains from one sample, sequenced in a study of Graves' ophthalmopathy and Graves' hyperthyroidism. MiXCR, run by TCRdb on the multiplex PCR reads, gives a single entry per CDR3 protein. The table has 600,000 to 950,000 distinct CDR3 sequences, 40% seen once; the top ten hold approximately 46%. Sample: peripheral blood. These receptors came from an adult man with Graves' ophthalmopathy. Both conserved end residues are part of each CDR3. The D gene is left open where the match is weak. Size tells how often a clone was seen (once, few, many) or the class of an expanded clone, and some rows leave it out.

>-|TRBV20-1|TRBJ2-7|-
TGCAGTGCCAAGGGCGGTAACATCTACGAGCAGTACTTC
CSAKGGNIYEQYF
>-|TRBV7-9|TRBJ2-7|-
TGTGCCAGCAGCTTTTACGACCCCTACGAGCAGTACTTC
CASSFYDPYEQYF
>-|TRBV7-3|TRBJ2-7|-
TGTGCCAGCAGCTTTCCGGGACGAATTACCTACGAGCAGTACTTC
CASSFPGRITYEQYF
>TRBD1|TRBV2|TRBJ1-1|-
TGTGCCAGCTACCATGACCAAACCGGGACAGGGGCCCAGAACACTGAAGCTTTCTTT
CASYHDQTGTGAQNTEAFF
>-|TRBV7-8|TRBJ1-6|-
TGTGCCAGCAGTTTGAGGAGTGACTATAATTCACCCCTCCACTTT
CASSLRSDYNSPLHF
>TRBD1|TRBV20-1|TRBJ1-5|-
TGCAGTGCTAGGAAGATGGGACAGGGGGGACATAGCAATCAGCCCCAGCATTTT
CSARKMGQGGHSNQPQHF
>-|TRBV11-2|TRBJ1-2|few
TGTGCCAGCAGCCTTGGGCTTGGGCAGTTCCATGGCTACACCTTC
CASSLGLGQFHGYTF
>-|TRBV19|TRBJ1-4|few
TGTGCCAGTACCCACCGTGCGGGTAATGAAAAACTGTTTTTT
CASTHRAGNEKLFF
>-|TRBV12-3/TRBV12-4|TRBJ1-5|-
TGTGCCAGCAGTTTAACAGGGAAGTCGCATCAGCCCCAGCATTTT
CASSLTGKSHQPQHF
>TRBD1|TRBV20-1|TRBJ1-1|many
TGCAGTGCTTTCGGACAGGAAGAAGCTTTCTTT
CSAFGQEEAFF
>-|TRBV9|TRBJ1-1|once
TGTGCCAGCAGCCAGGTTAACATGAACACTGAAGCTTTCTTT
CASSQVNMNTEAFF
>-|TRBV9|TRBJ2-7|-
TGTGCCAGCAGCCCACATCTGGGGACCACCTACGAGCAGTACTTC
CASSPHLGTTYEQYF
>-|TRBV2|TRBJ1-1|-
TGTGCCAGCAGCATTTTACAGGGCCCCGGGGCTGAAGCTTTCTTT
CASSILQGPGAEAFF
>TRBD1|TRBV6-1|TRBJ1-2|-
TGTGCCAGCAGTGGGTACAGGGGGGGAGGCTACACCTTC
CASSGYRGGGYTF
>-|TRBV6-6|TRBJ1-5|-
TGTGCCAGCAGTTATTTGTCGTCGGAACGCAATCAGCCCCAGCATTTT
CASSYLSSERNQPQHF
>-|TRBV19|TRBJ2-3|once
TGTGCCAGTAAGTGGGCAGGGCGCGCAGATACGCAGTATTTT
CASKWAGRADTQYF
>TRBD1|TRBV13|TRBJ1-6|-
TGTGCCAGCAGCTTACAGGGGGCTTATTCACCCCTCCACTTT
CASSLQGAYSPLHF
>-|TRBV4-3|TRBJ2-7|-
TGCGCCAGCAGCCAAGAAGTTGGGCAGGCGACCTACGAGCAGTACTTC
CASSQEVGQATYEQYF
>-|TRBV7-9|TRBJ2-5|few
TGTGCCAGCAGCTTAGCCATTGGCGGGGTCCAAGAGACCCAGTACTTC
CASSLAIGGVQETQYF
>-|TRBV7-2|TRBJ2-7|-
TGTGTCAGCAGCACTACATCGACCCTCTACGAGCAGTACTTC
CVSSTTSTLYEQYF
>TRBD1|TRBV5-1|TRBJ1-6|-
TGCGCCAGCAGCACTGCTGGACAGGGGGGGAATTCACCCCTCCACTTT
CASSTAGQGGNSPLHF
>TRBD1|TRBV7-3|TRBJ2-1|-
TGTGCCAGCAGCGGAGAAGGACAGGGCAATGAGCAGTTCTTC
CASSGEGQGNEQFF
>TRBD1|TRBV10-3|TRBJ2-5|-
TGTGCCAGCAGACTCGGACAGGGTCTGGAGACCCAGTACTTC
CASRLGQGLETQYF
>-|TRBV4-1|TRBJ1-2|-
TGCGCCAGCGGCCAAGAGGGAGGCTACACCTTC
CASGQEGGYTF
>TRBD1|TRBV15|TRBJ1-2|many
TGTGCCACCAGCAGAGCCGGGACAGCCTATGGCTACACCTTC
CATSRAGTAYGYTF
>-|TRBV20-1|TRBJ2-5|few
TGCAGTGCTAGAGACACAGGGTCCGTTTCCCCATCGGAGACCCAGTACTTC
CSARDTGSVSPSETQYF
>-|TRBV15|TRBJ1-5|many
TGTGCCACCAGCAGAGACCGACGGATCAATCAGCCCCAGCATTTT
CATSRDRRINQPQHF
>TRBD1|TRBV7-6|TRBJ2-7|-
TGTGCCAACAGCCAGGGGGCGGATAGCTCCTACGAGCAGTACTTC
CANSQGADSSYEQYF
>-|TRBV10-2|TRBJ1-2|many
TGCGCCAGCAGCGAAGGGTCTGACTATGGCTACACCTTC
CASSEGSDYGYTF
>TRBD1|TRBV7-9|TRBJ2-5|-
TGTGCCAGCAGCTCACGGACAGGGAAGGTCCGAGAGACCCAGTACTTC
CASSSRTGKVRETQYF
>TRBD1|TRBV29-1|TRBJ2-6|many
TGCAGCGTCCTTACGACAGGGGCAGCCAACGTCCTGACTTTC
CSVLTTGAANVLTF
>-|TRBV10-3|TRBJ1-1|few
TGTGCCAGCAGTTACGCAGAGGGGCTCCCGAACACTGAAGCTTTCTTT
CASSYAEGLPNTEAFF
>-|TRBV10-3|TRBJ1-5|-
TGTGCCTTCAGTGAGTGGGCAGGGGATCAGCCCCAGCATTTT
CAFSEWAGDQPQHF
>-|TRBV5-1|TRBJ1-1|-
TGCGCCAGCACTGGGGGGAGTTCAGTGAACACTGAAGCTTTCTTT
CASTGGSSVNTEAFF
>-|TRBV2|TRBJ1-1|few
TGTGCCAGCAGACCGTCTTTCTTT
CASRPSFF
>-|TRBV7-9|TRBJ2-7|many
TGTGCCAGCAGCTCACAGGGCTGGGAGCAGTACTTC
CASSSQGWEQYF
>-|TRBV7-8|TRBJ2-5|many
TGTGCCAGCAGCTTAGTTCTGTCAGGTCGTGGGGAGACCCAGTACTTC
CASSLVLSGRGETQYF
>TRBD2|TRBV7-9|TRBJ2-2|-
TGTGCCAGCAGCTTGGGAGCGGGAACCACCGGGGAGCTGTTTTTT
CASSLGAGTTGELFF
>-|TRBV2|TRBJ1-6|-
TGTGCCAGCAGTACGCAGGGTCGTTCACCCCTCCACTTT
CASSTQGRSPLHF
>-|TRBV19|TRBJ1-5|few
TGTGCCAGTAGTCCGGGACATGTGGGCAATCAGCCCCAGCATTTT
CASSPGHVGNQPQHF
>-|TRBV7-8|TRBJ1-4|many
TGTGCCAGGAAAGGCTCGACTAATGAAAAACTGTTTTTT
CARKGSTNEKLFF
>-|TRBV9|TRBJ1-1|few
TGTGCCAGCAGCGTAGTCCCAGAGATGAACACTGAAGCTTTCTTT
CASSVVPEMNTEAFF
>-|TRBV19|TRBJ1-6|-
TGTGCCAGTAGTATAGTGGGGGACCCCGGATATAATTCACCCCTCCACTTT
CASSIVGDPGYNSPLHF
>TRBD1|TRBV29-1|TRBJ1-2|-
TGCAGCCAAGACAGGGCCGCTAACTATGGCTACACCTTC
CSQDRAANYGYTF